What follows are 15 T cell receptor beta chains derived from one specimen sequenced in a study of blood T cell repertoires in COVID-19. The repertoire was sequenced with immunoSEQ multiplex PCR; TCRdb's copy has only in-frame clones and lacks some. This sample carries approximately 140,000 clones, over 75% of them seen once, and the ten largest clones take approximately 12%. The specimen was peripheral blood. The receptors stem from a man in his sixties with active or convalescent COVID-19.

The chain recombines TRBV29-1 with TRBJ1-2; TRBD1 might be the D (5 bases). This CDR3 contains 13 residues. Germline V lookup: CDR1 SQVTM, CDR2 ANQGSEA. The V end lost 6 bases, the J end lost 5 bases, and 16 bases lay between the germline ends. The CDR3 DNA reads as TGCAGCGTGGAAACCGGGGGGATTTATGGCTACACCTTC. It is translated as CSVETGGIYGYTF.

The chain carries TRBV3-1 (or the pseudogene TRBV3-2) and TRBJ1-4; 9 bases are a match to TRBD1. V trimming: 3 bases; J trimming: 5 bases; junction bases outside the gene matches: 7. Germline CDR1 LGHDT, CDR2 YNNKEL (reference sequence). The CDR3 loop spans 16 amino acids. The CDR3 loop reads CASSQLPGQGNEKLFF. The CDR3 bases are TGTGCCAGCAGCCAGCTCCCGGGACAGGGAAATGAAAAACTGTTTTTT.

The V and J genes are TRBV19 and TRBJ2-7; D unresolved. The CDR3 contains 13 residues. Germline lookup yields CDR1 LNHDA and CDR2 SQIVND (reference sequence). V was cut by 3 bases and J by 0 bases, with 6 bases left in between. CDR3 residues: CASSMIGSYEQYF. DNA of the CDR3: TGTGCCAGTAGTATGATCGGCTCCTACGAGCAGTACTTC.

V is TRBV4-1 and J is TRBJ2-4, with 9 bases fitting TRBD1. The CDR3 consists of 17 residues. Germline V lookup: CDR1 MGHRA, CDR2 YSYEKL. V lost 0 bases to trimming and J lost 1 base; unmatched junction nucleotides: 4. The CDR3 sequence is CASSQDGDRAAKNIQYF. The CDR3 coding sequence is TGCGCCAGCAGCCAAGATGGGGACAGGGCGGCCAAAAACATTCAGTACTTC.

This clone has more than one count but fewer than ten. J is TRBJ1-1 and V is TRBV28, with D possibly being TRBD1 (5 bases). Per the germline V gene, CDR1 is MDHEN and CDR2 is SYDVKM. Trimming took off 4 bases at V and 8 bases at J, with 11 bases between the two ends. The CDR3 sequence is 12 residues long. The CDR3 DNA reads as TGTGCCAGCAGTTCCCAGGGCCCCGAAGCTTTCTTT. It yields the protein CASSSQGPEAFF.

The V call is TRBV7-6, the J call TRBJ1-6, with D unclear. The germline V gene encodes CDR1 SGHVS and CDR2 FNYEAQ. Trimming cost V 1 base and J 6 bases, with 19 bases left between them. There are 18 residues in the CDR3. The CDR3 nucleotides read TGTGCCAGCAGCTTAGAGGTGTTGGGCAGTGAGATTAATTCACCCCTCCACTTT. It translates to CASSLEVLGSEINSPLHF.

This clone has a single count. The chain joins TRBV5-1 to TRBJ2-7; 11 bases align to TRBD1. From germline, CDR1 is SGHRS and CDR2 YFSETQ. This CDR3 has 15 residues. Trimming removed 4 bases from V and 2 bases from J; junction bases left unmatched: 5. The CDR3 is CASSIRDRGAYEQYF. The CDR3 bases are TGCGCCAGCAGCATTCGGGACAGGGGGGCCTACGAGCAGTACTTC.

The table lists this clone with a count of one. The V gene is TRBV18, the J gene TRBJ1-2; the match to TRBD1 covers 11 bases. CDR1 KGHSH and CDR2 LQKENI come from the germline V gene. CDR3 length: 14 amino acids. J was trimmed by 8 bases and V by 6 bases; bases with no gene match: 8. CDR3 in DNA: TGTGCCAGCTCTCTAGGACAGGGGGCGTTGGGCTACACCTTC. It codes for CASSLGQGALGYTF.

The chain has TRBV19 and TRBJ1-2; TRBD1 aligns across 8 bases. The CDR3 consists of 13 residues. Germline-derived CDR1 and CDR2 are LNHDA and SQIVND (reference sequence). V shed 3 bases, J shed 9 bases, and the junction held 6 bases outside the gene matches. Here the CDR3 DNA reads TGTGCCAGTAGTATTGGTGGGACAGGTAGCTACACCTTC. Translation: CASSIGGTGSYTF.

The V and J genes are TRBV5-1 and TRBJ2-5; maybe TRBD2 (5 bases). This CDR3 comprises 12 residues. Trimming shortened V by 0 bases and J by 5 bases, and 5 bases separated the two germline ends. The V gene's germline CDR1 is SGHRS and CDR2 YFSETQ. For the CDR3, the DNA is TGCGCCAGCAGCTTGGGGGAGGAGACCCAGTACTTC. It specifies CASSLGEETQYF.

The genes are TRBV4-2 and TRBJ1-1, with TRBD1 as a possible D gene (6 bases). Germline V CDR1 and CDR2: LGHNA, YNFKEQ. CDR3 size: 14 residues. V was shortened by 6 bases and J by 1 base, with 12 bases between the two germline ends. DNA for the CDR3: TGTGCCAGCAGAATTTGGACAGAGAACACTGAAGCTTTCTTT. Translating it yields CASRIWTENTEAFF.

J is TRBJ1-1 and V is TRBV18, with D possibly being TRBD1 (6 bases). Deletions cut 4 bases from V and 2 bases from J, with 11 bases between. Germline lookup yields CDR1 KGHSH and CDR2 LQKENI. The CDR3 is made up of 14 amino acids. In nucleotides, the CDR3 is TGTGCCAGCTCACTCTCGACAGGCAACACTGAAGCTTTCTTT. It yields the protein CASSLSTGNTEAFF.

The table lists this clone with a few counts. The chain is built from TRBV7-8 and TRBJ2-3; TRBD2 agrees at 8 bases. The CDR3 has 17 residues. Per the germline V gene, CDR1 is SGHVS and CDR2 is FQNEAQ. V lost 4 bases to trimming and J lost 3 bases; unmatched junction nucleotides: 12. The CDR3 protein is CASSSYTGGPRTDTQYF. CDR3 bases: TGTGCCAGCAGCTCCTATACGGGAGGGCCGAGGACAGATACGCAGTATTTT.

CDR3 nucleotide sequence: TGTGCCAGCAGCTTAGAGGGGACAGCCTACGAGCAGTACTTC. Translating it yields CASSLEGTAYEQYF. This sequence joins TRBV7-9 and TRBJ2-7; TRBD1 matches 7 bases. From germline, CDR1 is SEHNR and CDR2 FQNEAQ (reference sequence). V was clipped by 1 base and J by 2 bases; unmatched bases: 2. The CDR3 is 14 residues long.

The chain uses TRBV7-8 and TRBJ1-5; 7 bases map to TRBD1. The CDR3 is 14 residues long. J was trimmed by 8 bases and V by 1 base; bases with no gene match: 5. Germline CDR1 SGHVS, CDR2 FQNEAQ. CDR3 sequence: CASSLGGGREPQHF. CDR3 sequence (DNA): TGTGCCAGCAGCTTAGGAGGGGGCAGGGAGCCCCAGCATTTT.